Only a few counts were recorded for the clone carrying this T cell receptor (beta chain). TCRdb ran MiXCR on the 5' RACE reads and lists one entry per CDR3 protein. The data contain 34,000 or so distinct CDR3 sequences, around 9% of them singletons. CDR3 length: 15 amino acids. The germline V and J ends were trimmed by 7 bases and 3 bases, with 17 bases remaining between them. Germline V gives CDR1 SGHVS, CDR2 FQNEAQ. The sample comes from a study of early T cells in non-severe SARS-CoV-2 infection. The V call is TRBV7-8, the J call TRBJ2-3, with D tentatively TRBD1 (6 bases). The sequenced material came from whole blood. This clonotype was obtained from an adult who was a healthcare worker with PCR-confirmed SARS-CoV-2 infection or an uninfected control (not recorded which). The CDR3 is CASTYGGRGTDTQYF. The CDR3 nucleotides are TGTGCCAGCACCTATGGAGGCAGGGGAACAGATACGCAGTATTTT.